The next 32 T cell receptor beta chains were all read from a single sample in a study of blood T cell repertoires in COVID-19. Generated by immunoSEQ multiplex PCR, the TCRdb table keeps only in-frame clones and is missing some. The data hold approximately 330,000 clones, with roughly 90% observed a single time. Sequencing was performed on peripheral blood. These receptor sequences come from a woman between 50 and 59 years old with active or convalescent COVID-19.

This chain links TRBV9 with TRBJ2-7; 10 bases align to TRBD2. The ends lost 3 bases at V and 5 bases at J; junction bases unmatched: 8. The germline V gene has CDR1 SGDLS and CDR2 YYNGEE. The CDR3 contains 15 residues. CDR3 in amino acids: CASSGTSGGVHEQYF. CDR3 in DNA: TGTGCCAGCAGCGGGACTAGCGGAGGGGTCCACGAGCAGTACTTC.

The chain combines TRBV28 with TRBJ1-2; TRBD1 aligns across 8 bases. CDR1 MDHEN and CDR2 SYDVKM come from the germline V gene. This CDR3 comprises 15 residues. The trim removed 5 bases at V and 3 bases at J, leaving 8 bases unmatched. CDR3 DNA sequence: TGTGCCAGCAGTCCGGGGACAGGCCCCTACTATGGCTACACCTTC. This translates into CASSPGTGPYYGYTF.

The genes are TRBV30 and TRBJ1-5; 8 bases are a match to TRBD1. The CDR3 is made up of 13 amino acids. CDR1 and CDR2 from the germline V gene are GTSNPN and SVGIG (reference sequence). The junction had 7 bases not matched to a gene; V was cut back by 5 bases and J by 7 bases. The CDR3 DNA reads as TGTGCCTGGGGCAGGGGGCCCGGACAGCCCCAGCATTTT. Amino acids: CAWGRGPGQPQHF.

The J gene is TRBJ2-1, the V gene TRBV24-1, with D unresolved. Germline V gene sequence: CDR1 KGHDR, CDR2 SFDVKD. The CDR3 runs 13 residues. The V end lost 3 bases, the J end lost 8 bases, and 10 bases lay between the germline ends. CDR3 DNA: TGTGCCACCAGTGATCCCCTAATCTATGAGCAGTTCTTC. This gives the protein CATSDPLIYEQFF.

Written as DNA, the CDR3 is TGTGCCAGCAGCGACCTATACACCGGGGAGCTGTTTTTT. Its translation is CASSDLYTGELFF. The chain carries TRBV9 and TRBJ2-2; D ambiguous. Germline CDR1 is SGDLS and CDR2 is YYNGEE. The germline V and J ends were trimmed by 3 bases and 3 bases, with 6 bases remaining between them. The CDR3 extends over 13 amino acids.

The chain carries TRBV15 and TRBJ1-2; D possibly corresponds to TRBD1 (5 bases). Between the trimmed V and J ends, which lost 6 bases and 2 bases, there was a span of 13 bases. The CDR3 is 14 residues long. Per germline, CDR1 LNHNV and CDR2 YYDKDF (reference sequence). Here the CDR3 reads CATRPAAGNYGYTF. DNA of the CDR3: TGTGCCACCAGACCCGCGGCAGGGAACTATGGCTACACCTTC.

J is TRBJ2-5 and V is TRBV11-2, with a tentative D call TRBD2 (6 bases). V was clipped by 4 bases and J by 4 bases, with 13 bases between them. This CDR3 is built from 14 residues. The germline gives CDR1 SGHAT, CDR2 FQNNGV. Here the CDR3 reads CASSSSGVGETQYF. The CDR3 bases are TGTGCCAGCAGCTCCTCGGGAGTAGGAGAGACCCAGTACTTC.

This clone has just a few counts. The rearrangement joins TRBV28 to TRBJ2-7; D might be TRBD2 (6 bases). V was cut by 7 bases and J by 0 bases, with 16 bases left in between. The CDR3 contains 15 residues. Germline V gene data show CDR1 as MDHEN and CDR2 as SYDVKM. This CDR3 reads CASTSAGGPSYEQYF. CDR3 in DNA: TGTGCCAGCACCTCCGCCGGGGGACCCTCCTACGAGCAGTACTTC.

The DNA of the CDR3 is TGTGCCAGCAGCGTAGGGGACTTCTCCTACGAGCAGTACTTC. Translating it yields CASSVGDFSYEQYF. The chain has TRBV9 and TRBJ2-7; maybe TRBD2 (6 bases). The germline V gene encodes CDR1 SGDLS and CDR2 YYNGEE. Trimming stripped 0 bases from V and 0 bases from J, with 7 bases between. The CDR3 extends over 14 amino acids.

The gene calls are TRBV12-3 or TRBV12-4 and TRBJ1-5; 9 bases agree with TRBD1. This CDR3 region has 13 residues. J gave up 7 bases and V 6 bases, and 4 bases lay outside the gene matches. CDR3 nucleotides: TGTGCCAGCAGGAATACAGGGGGCCAGCCCCAGCATTTT. Encoded protein: CASRNTGGQPQHF.

The CDR3 nucleotides are TGCGCCAGCAGCCAAGTCGGCTCCTATAATTCACCCCTCCACTTT. Protein: CASSQVGSYNSPLHF. This chain uses TRBV4-1 with TRBJ1-6, with D unresolved. V was pared by 1 base and J by 0 bases, with 4 bases between. This CDR3 is built from 15 residues. Germline CDR1 and CDR2: MGHRA and YSYEKL.

V gene TRBV7-8 combines with J gene TRBJ1-6, with 7 bases lining up with TRBD1. Trimming at V came to 5 bases and at J to 3 bases, leaving 10 bases not matched to a gene. There are 17 residues in the CDR3. Germline CDR1 reads SGHVS; CDR2 reads FQNEAQ. The CDR3 reads CASSPRGDSFYNSPLHF. The CDR3 nucleotides are TGTGCCAGCAGCCCCCGTGGGGACAGTTTCTATAATTCACCCCTCCACTTT.

As DNA, the CDR3 is TGCGCCAGCAGCCTTTCCAACGGGGGAGAGCAGTACTTC. The encoded protein is CASSLSNGGEQYF. The V call is TRBV5-1, the J call TRBJ2-7; D might be TRBD2 (6 bases). CDR3 size: 13 residues. Trimming shortened V by 4 bases and J by 7 bases, and 15 bases separated the two germline ends. CDR1 is SGHRS, CDR2 YFSETQ, per germline.

This clone appeared once. The CDR3 bases are TGTGCCAGCAGCTTAGAGGCCTACACTGAAGCTTTCTTT. It specifies CASSLEAYTEAFF. The chain joins TRBV11-3 to TRBJ1-1; unclear D gene. Per the germline V gene, CDR1 is SGHNT and CDR2 is YENEEA. V lost 0 bases to trimming and J lost 3 bases, with 5 bases between them. The CDR3 is 13 residues long.

The chain has TRBV21-1 and TRBJ2-2; the table's D call of TRBD2 was not tested on the DNA. TRBV21-1 represents a pseudogene. The CDR3 length is 18 residues. This chain's CDR3 is CASSKPNRLAQNTGELFF. DNA of the CDR3: TGTGCCAGCAGCAAACCCAATAGACTAGCTCAGAACACCGGGGAGCTGTTTTTT.

This clone appeared a single time. V usage is TRBV19 and J usage is TRBJ1-2; no clear D. CDR1 is LNHDA, CDR2 SQIVND, per germline (reference sequence). V was cut by 1 base and J by 6 bases, with 12 bases left in between. The CDR3 consists of 14 residues. The CDR3 sequence is CASSIVGRRDGYTF. The CDR3 DNA sequence: TGTGCCAGTAGTATAGTCGGGAGACGGGATGGCTACACCTTC.

The genes are TRBV5-8 and TRBJ2-7, with 10 bases that match TRBD2. The CDR3 runs 16 residues. The J segment lost 2 bases and the V segment lost 4 bases, leaving 9 bases of the junction unmatched. Germline V gene sequence: CDR1 SGHTS, CDR2 YDEGEE. The CDR3 protein is CASSGELAGQTYEQYF. The CDR3 DNA reads TGTGCCAGCAGCGGTGAACTAGCGGGACAAACCTACGAGCAGTACTTC.

This chain links TRBV7-3 with TRBJ2-7, with 12 bases lining up with TRBD2. Germline values: CDR1 SGHTA, CDR2 FQGTGA. V gave up 3 bases and J gave up 2 bases; unmatched junction bases: 2. This CDR3 comprises 15 residues. In DNA, the CDR3 is TGTGCCAGCAGCTTGGCTAGCGGGAGGGCCTACGAGCAGTACTTC. Translation: CASSLASGRAYEQYF.

The CDR3 DNA is TGTGCCAGCAGCGGTATAGCGGGCGATACGCAGTATTTT. Protein: CASSGIAGDTQYF. The rearrangement joins TRBV7-8 to TRBJ2-3, with 7 bases fitting TRBD2. The junction had 5 bases not matched to a gene; V was cut back by 5 bases and J by 6 bases. This CDR3 has 13 amino acids. Per germline, CDR1 SGHVS and CDR2 FQNEAQ.

The chain has TRBV5-8 and TRBJ1-2, with 10 nucleotides matching TRBD1. Trimming cost V 2 bases and J 6 bases; bases outside gene matches: 10. The length of the CDR3 is 16 residues. Germline assignment: CDR1 SGHTS and CDR2 YDEGEE. The DNA for the CDR3 is TGTGCCAGCAGCTTTCGGGACAGGGGCGGGGAAAATGGCTACACCTTC. Translation: CASSFRDRGGENGYTF.

The rearrangement links TRBV9 to TRBJ2-7; the match to TRBD2 covers 7 bases. The V gene end was trimmed by 4 bases and the J gene end by 3 bases; junction bases not matched to a gene: 10. Germline V gene sequence: CDR1 SGDLS, CDR2 YYNGEE. This CDR3 has 15 residues. CDR3 bases: TGTGCCAGCAGCCCTTCCGGACTAGTGGTCTACGAGCAGTACTTC. Translating it yields CASSPSGLVVYEQYF.

CDR3 bases: TGTGCCAGCAGCCAAGGGCTCTCCGTCATCTCTGGAAACACCATATATTTT. This translates into CASSQGLSVISGNTIYF. The chain joins TRBV3-1 (or the pseudogene TRBV3-2) to TRBJ1-3; no clear D. CDR3 length equals 17 residues. Germline V gene lookup returns CDR1 LGHDT and CDR2 YNNKEL (reference sequence). V was pared by 1 base and J by 0 bases, with 13 bases between.

The V gene is TRBV5-1, the J gene TRBJ2-2; 8 nucleotides align to TRBD1. Germline V lookup: CDR1 SGHRS, CDR2 YFSETQ. The V and J ends lost 6 bases and 6 bases, in that order; junction bases with no gene match: 10. The CDR3 is 15 residues long. The CDR3 DNA follows: TGCGCCAGCAAGAACAGGGGGGATTTAGCCGGGGAGCTGTTTTTT. Protein sequence: CASKNRGDLAGELFF.

The chain recombines TRBV6-6 with TRBJ2-7; possibly TRBD2 for D (6 bases). Trimming removed 0 bases from V and 1 base from J, with 13 bases in between. The CDR3 is 16 residues long. In germline, CDR1 is MNHNY, CDR2 SVGAGI (reference sequence). This chain's CDR3 is CASSYSSTTRSYEQYF. CDR3 DNA: TGTGCCAGCAGTTACTCGAGTACGACTAGATCCTACGAGCAGTACTTC.

This chain uses TRBV4-2 with TRBJ2-7, with D possibly being TRBD1 (6 bases). Germline V CDR1 and CDR2: LGHNA, YNFKEQ. This CDR3 contains 15 residues. Between the trimmed V and J ends, which lost 4 bases and 2 bases, there was a span of 15 bases. The CDR3 nucleotides are TGTGCCAGCAGCCCAATACTCAGGGGACCCTACGAGCAGTACTTC. It yields the protein CASSPILRGPYEQYF.

V is TRBV24-1 and J is TRBJ2-1; 8 nucleotides agree with TRBD1. This CDR3 region has 16 residues. From germline, CDR1 is KGHDR and CDR2 SFDVKD. The J segment lost 1 base and the V segment lost 2 bases, leaving 3 bases of the junction unmatched. The DNA of the CDR3 is TGTGCCACCAGTGATTCCAGACAGGGGTCCTACAATGAGCAGTTCTTC. Its translation: CATSDSRQGSYNEQFF.

The genes are TRBV18 and TRBJ1-5, with D tentatively TRBD1 (5 bases). V was clipped by 2 bases and J by 6 bases, with 11 bases between them. Germline values: CDR1 KGHSH, CDR2 LQKENI. This CDR3 is built from 14 residues. The CDR3 DNA sequence: TGTGCCAGCTCACCAGTAGGGGAGGGTCAGCCCCAGCATTTT. Its translation is CASSPVGEGQPQHF.

The chain carries TRBV7-2 and TRBJ2-7, with TRBD2 matching over 11 bases. This CDR3 comprises 18 residues. Germline loops: CDR1 SGHTA, CDR2 FQGNSA. Trimming took 3 bases from V and 3 from J; bases not matched to a gene: 13. CDR3 in DNA: TGTGCCAGCAGCTTCTTCCGACTAGCGGGATCAGTTATCTACGAGCAGTACTTC. Its translation: CASSFFRLAGSVIYEQYF.

The chain joins TRBV4-2 to TRBJ1-5, with D possibly matching TRBD1 (5 bases). Trimming pared 1 base from V and 4 bases from J, leaving 14 bases between. Germline V CDR1 and CDR2: LGHNA, YNFKEQ. This CDR3 spans 16 amino acids. CDR3 in DNA: TGTGCCAGCAGCCAAGCTGGGGGGACGGTGAATCAGCCCCAGCATTTT. Protein: CASSQAGGTVNQPQHF.

CDR3 in DNA: TGTGCCTGGGGGACTAGCGCGTACAATGAGCAGTTCTTC. Its translation is CAWGTSAYNEQFF. The rearrangement uses TRBV30 and TRBJ2-1; 10 nucleotides line up with TRBD2. Unmatched junction bases numbered 2, after V lost 5 bases and J lost 4 bases. Germline lookup yields CDR1 GTSNPN and CDR2 SVGIG (reference sequence). This CDR3 has 13 amino acids.

The chain recombines TRBV4-2 with TRBJ2-7, with TRBD1 as a possible D gene (6 bases). The CDR3 has 15 amino acids. Germline values: CDR1 LGHNA, CDR2 YNFKEQ. Deletions cut 0 bases from V and 1 base from J, with 10 bases between. CDR3 coding DNA: TGTGCCAGCAGCCAAGAAAGCAGGGGATCCTACGAGCAGTACTTC. It translates to CASSQESRGSYEQYF.

The CDR3 DNA reads as TGTGCCTGGAGCCAGGGACAGCCTGGCTACACCTTC. It codes for CAWSQGQPGYTF. This chain connects TRBV30 to TRBJ1-2; TRBD1 matches at 7 bases. This CDR3 is built from 12 residues. Germline lookup yields CDR1 GTSNPN and CDR2 SVGIG (reference sequence). Losses at the gene ends were 3 bases for V and 7 bases for J; bases not matched to a gene: 5.